Sequencing of this T cell receptor (beta chain) was carried out in a study of cytomegalovirus exposure and HLA in healthy donors. This CDR3 region has 13 residues. CDR1 and CDR2 from the germline V gene are MNHNS and SASEGT. V gave up 7 bases and J gave up 4 bases; unmatched junction bases: 3. Primers for the PCR totalled 60 Vbeta and 13 Jbeta. Assay used: immunoSEQ multiplex PCR; TCRdb lists only in-frame clones, some missing. Here the sample spans roughly 150,000 clones, roughly 80% being singletons. Among the donors, all were healthy bone marrow donors. Overall study findings and caveats: Across donors, sequencing depth was assumed by presence/absence analyses to be roughly uniform. Listed as cytomegalovirus-associated were about 160 TCR beta chains.

This clone was observed a handful of times. Its specificity is unknown. This receptor was obtained from a woman in her thirties or forties in good health and CMV-seronegative. Sequenced material: PBMCs. This chain links TRBV6-1 with TRBJ2-5; 10 bases are shared with TRBD1. The CDR3 DNA is TGTGCCAGCACCAGGGACAGGGGAGAGACCCAGTACTTC. Protein: CASTRDRGETQYF.